This TCR beta chain comes out of a study of blood T cell repertoires in COVID-19. As for the study in general: The study drew acute and convalescent COVID-19 samples from the United States, Italy and Spain.

In the source study's methods: Counts of nucleated cells, estimated from reference gene primer amplification, were obtained. Clones were read by immunoSEQ multiplex PCR, and TCRdb kept only the in-frame ones, dropping some. From that table come the V and J calls and clone size; the DNA was used to work out D and trimming. The sample consists of fewer than 400,000 clones, around 84% of them appearing once. The CDR3 spans 17 residues. Germline trimming cut 4 bases from V and 4 bases from J; bases unmatched to any gene: 11. Per germline, CDR1 MDHEN and CDR2 SYDVKM. The receptor's source is a woman aged 18-29 years with acute or convalescent COVID-19. The sample taken for sequencing was peripheral blood. The genes are TRBV28 and TRBJ2-1; 9 nucleotides align to TRBD2. CDR3 in amino acids: CASSSPRGLAGYNEQFF. CDR3 nucleotide sequence: TGTGCCAGCAGTTCCCCGAGGGGGCTAGCGGGATACAATGAGCAGTTCTTC.